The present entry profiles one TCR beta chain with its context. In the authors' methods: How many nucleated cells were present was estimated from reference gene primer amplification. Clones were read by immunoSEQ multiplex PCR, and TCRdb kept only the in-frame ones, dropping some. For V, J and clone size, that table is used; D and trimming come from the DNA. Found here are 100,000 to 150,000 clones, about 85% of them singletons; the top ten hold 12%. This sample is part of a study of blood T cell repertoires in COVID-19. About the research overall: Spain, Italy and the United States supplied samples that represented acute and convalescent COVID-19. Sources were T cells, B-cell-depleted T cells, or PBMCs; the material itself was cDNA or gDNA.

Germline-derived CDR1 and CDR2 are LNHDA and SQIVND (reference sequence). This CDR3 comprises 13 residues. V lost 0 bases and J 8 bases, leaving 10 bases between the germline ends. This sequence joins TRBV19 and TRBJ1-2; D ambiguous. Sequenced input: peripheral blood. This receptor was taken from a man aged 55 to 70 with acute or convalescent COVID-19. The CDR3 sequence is CASSIDRGRGYTF. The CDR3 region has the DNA TGTGCCAGTAGTATAGATCGAGGAAGAGGCTACACCTTC.